This T cell receptor beta chain was sequenced in a study of T cell responses to AZD1222 COVID-19 vaccine. Whole-study findings and limits: The donor group comprised mostly white British people and more females; the analysis possibly underestimated clonal diversity.

Concerning this clone: The antigen is not known.

Per germline, CDR1 MDHEN and CDR2 SYDVKM. V was pared by 6 bases and J by 6 bases, with 15 bases of the junction left unmatched. The CDR3 is 19 amino acids. The repertoire was sequenced with immunoSEQ multiplex PCR; TCRdb's copy has only in-frame clones and lacks some. The repertoire holds around 65,000 clones, with 83% as singletons. Investigators merged groups given second doses at roughly 4 or roughly 12 weeks. Sequencing was performed on peripheral blood, taken 28 days after the second AZD1222 dose. The rearrangement links TRBV28 to TRBJ2-1; 15 nucleotides match TRBD2. This clonotype originated in an adult who received the AZD1222 COVID-19 vaccine. DNA of the CDR3: TGTGCCAGCAGCCCCGTGCTGGGACTAGCGGGGGGCCCCACCAATGAGCAGTTCTTC. It encodes CASSPVLGLAGGPTNEQFF.